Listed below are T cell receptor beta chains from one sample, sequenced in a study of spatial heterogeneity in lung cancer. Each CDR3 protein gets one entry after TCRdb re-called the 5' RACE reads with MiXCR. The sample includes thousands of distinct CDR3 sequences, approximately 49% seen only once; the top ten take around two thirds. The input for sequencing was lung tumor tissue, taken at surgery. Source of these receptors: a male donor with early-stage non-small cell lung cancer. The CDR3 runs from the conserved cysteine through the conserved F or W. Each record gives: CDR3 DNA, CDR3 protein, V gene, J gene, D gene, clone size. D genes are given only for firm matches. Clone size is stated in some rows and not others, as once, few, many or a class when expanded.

DNA: TGCGCCAGCAGAAAGACTAGCGGGAGCTCCTACAATGAGCAGTTCTTC; CDR3: CASRKTSGSSYNEQFF; V: TRBV4-1; J: TRBJ2-1; D: TRBD2; size: -
DNA: TGTGCCAGCAGCTTACCAATGACAGGGAGCTCCTACTCTGGAAACACCATATATTTT; CDR3: CASSLPMTGSSYSGNTIYF; V: TRBV11-2; J: TRBJ1-3; D: TRBD1; size: -
DNA: TGTGCCAGCAGCGTCTCAGGGACCCGCAAAGAGACCCAGTACTTC; CDR3: CASSVSGTRKETQYF; V: TRBV9; J: TRBJ2-5; D: -; size: -
DNA: TGTGCCAGCAGCTTAGCGGCCCACCGGGTTACGCAGTATTTT; CDR3: CASSLAAHRVTQYF; V: TRBV7-2; J: TRBJ2-3; D: -; size: -
DNA: TGTGCCAGCAGCCAAGCTAGGGGGGAGACCCAGTACTTC; CDR3: CASSQARGETQYF; V: TRBV4-2; J: TRBJ2-5; D: -; size: -
DNA: TGTGCCAGCAGCTTAGAGGCAGGGTTGGTGTACGAGCAGTACTTC; CDR3: CASSLEAGLVYEQYF; V: TRBV7-2; J: TRBJ2-7; D: -; size: medium-sized
DNA: TGCAGTGCTAGTAAGGGGACTAGCGGCTCCTACGAGCAGTACTTC; CDR3: CSASKGTSGSYEQYF; V: TRBV20-1; J: TRBJ2-7; D: TRBD2; size: few
DNA: TGTGCCAGCAGCCCGCGGGGGGGATTTCGCCCCTACGAGCAGTACTTC; CDR3: CASSPRGGFRPYEQYF; V: TRBV13; J: TRBJ2-7; D: TRBD2; size: -
DNA: TGCGCCAGCAGCACGAGGTCGAACGGCGCGAACACCGGGGAGCTGTTTTTT; CDR3: CASSTRSNGANTGELFF; V: TRBV4-3; J: TRBJ2-2; D: -; size: medium-sized
DNA: TGTGCCAGCAGCTATGATCAAGACAGGGAGCAGTTCTTC; CDR3: CASSYDQDREQFF; V: TRBV7-2; J: TRBJ2-1; D: -; size: -
DNA: TGTGCCATCAGTGCAGTAGCGGGGTTCTACGAGCAGTACTTC; CDR3: CAISAVAGFYEQYF; V: TRBV10-3; J: TRBJ2-7; D: TRBD2; size: many
DNA: TGTGCCAGCGGGGGACAGGGTGGAACCGGGGAGCTGTTTTTT; CDR3: CASGGQGGTGELFF; V: TRBV6-5; J: TRBJ2-2; D: TRBD1; size: medium-sized
DNA: TGCGCCAGCAGCCCAGGGCTGGGGGAAAAACTGTTTTTT; CDR3: CASSPGLGEKLFF; V: TRBV5-1; J: TRBJ1-4; D: -; size: medium-sized